Below are 22 T cell receptor beta chains sequenced from a single sample in a study of early T cells in non-severe SARS-CoV-2 infection. TCRdb fed the 5' RACE reads into MiXCR, producing one record per CDR3 protein. The sample lists around 40,000 distinct CDR3 sequences, about 6% seen once, with approximately 5% in the top ten. Sequencing used whole blood. Receptor source: an adult who was a healthcare worker with PCR-confirmed SARS-CoV-2 infection or an uninfected control (not recorded which).

The V gene is TRBV12-3 or TRBV12-4, the J gene TRBJ2-1; 7 nucleotides line up with TRBD1. The V and J ends lost 5 bases and 7 bases, in that order; junction bases with no gene match: 5. The CDR3 has 13 residues. CDR3 in DNA: TGTGCCAGCAGTCCCTCAGGGGGAAATGAGCAGTTCTTC. Encoded protein: CASSPSGGNEQFF.

The genes are TRBV25-1 and TRBJ1-6, with D unresolved. Trimming removed 2 bases at V and 7 bases at J, with 3 bases between. The germline CDR1 and CDR2 sequences are MGHDK and SYGVNS. This CDR3 comprises 12 residues. The CDR3 is CASSEGNSPLHF. CDR3 sequence (DNA): TGTGCCAGCAGTGAAGGGAATTCACCCCTCCACTTT.

A remark on this clonotype: One junction end disagrees with the germline gene, perhaps due to a read error. This chain uses TRBV20-1 with TRBJ2-7; 7 nucleotides match TRBD1. The CDR3 totals 13 residues. In germline, CDR1 is DFQATT, CDR2 SNEGSKA (reference sequence). Written as DNA, the CDR3 is TGCAGTGCGAGAGACAGGGTAGACTACGAGCAGTACTTC. Translated: CSARDRVDYEQYF.

This clonotype came up many times. The rearrangement uses TRBV21-1 and TRBJ2-1; TRBD1 is the table's D call, not checked against the DNA. TRBV21-1 is tagged as a pseudogene. The length of the CDR3 is 13 residues. CDR3 DNA sequence: TGTGCCACCACCGTGAGGGGTCGGAATGAGCAGTTCTTC. Its translation is CATTVRGRNEQFF.

This clonotype has a count of ten or more. This chain uses TRBV19 with TRBJ2-1; 9 nucleotides align to TRBD2. V was clipped by 2 bases and J by 10 bases; unmatched bases: 9. CDR3 size: 15 residues. Germline V gives CDR1 LNHDA, CDR2 SQIVND (reference sequence). CDR3 residues: CASSIPLTSGGEQFF. CDR3 nucleotide sequence: TGTGCCAGTAGTATACCACTGACTAGCGGCGGAGAGCAGTTCTTC.

CDR3 region: CASASGSRTGELFF. The DNA of the CDR3 is TGTGCCAGCGCCAGCGGGAGTAGGACCGGGGAGCTGTTTTTT. The chain links TRBV28 to TRBJ2-2; 8 bases are shared with TRBD2. Germline CDR1 MDHEN, CDR2 SYDVKM. The CDR3 contains 14 residues. Trimming at V came to 8 bases and at J to 5 bases, leaving 7 bases not matched to a gene. Based on the CDR3 plus reference TRBV28 and TRBJ2-2, the full variable domain is DVKVTQSSRYLVKRTGEKVFLECVQDMDHENMFWYRQDPGLGLRLIYFSYDVKMKEKGDIPEGYSVSREKKERFSLILESASTNQTSMYLCASASGSRTGELFFGEGSRLTVL.

This clonotype was seen many times. V usage is TRBV2 and J usage is TRBJ2-7, with D unclear. Germline CDR1 SNHLY, CDR2 FYNNEI. V lost 3 bases, J lost 3 bases, and 6 bases lay in between. This CDR3 is built from 12 residues. The CDR3: CASSEANYEQYF. DNA of the CDR3: TGTGCCAGCAGTGAGGCTAACTACGAGCAGTACTTC.

The sample holds many counts of this clonotype. The chain has TRBV6-1 and TRBJ2-6, with TRBD2 as a possible D gene (5 bases). Looked up from germline, CDR1 is MNHNS and CDR2 is SASEGT. CDR3 size: 11 residues. V lost 8 bases and J lost 15, with 14 bases in between. CDR3 in amino acids: CASWTWTDLTF. Here the CDR3 DNA reads TGTGCCAGCTGGACTTGGACGGACCTGACTTTC.

Many counts were recorded for this clonotype. The chain couples TRBV7-8 to TRBJ2-2, with D maybe TRBD2 (6 bases). The CDR3 spans 14 residues. Looked up from germline, CDR1 is SGHVS and CDR2 is FQNEAQ. Trimming cost V 7 bases and J 4 bases, with 13 bases left between them. The CDR3 nucleotides are TGTGCCAGCACCAACCCCGGGGGCACCGGGGAGCTGTTTTTT. This translates into CASTNPGGTGELFF.

This clonotype has a handful of counts. The chain's CDR3 is CASSDPGTGNEQFF. The CDR3 bases are TGTGCCAGCAGCGACCCCGGGACAGGGAATGAGCAGTTCTTC. V is TRBV7-9 and J is TRBJ2-1; 9 nucleotides agree with TRBD1. The length of the CDR3 is 14 residues. Germline CDR1 is SEHNR and CDR2 is FQNEAQ (reference sequence). Losses at the gene ends were 5 bases for V and 7 bases for J; bases not matched to a gene: 6.

This clonotype has ten or more counts. This chain uses TRBV28 with TRBJ2-1; TRBD1 is a possible D gene (6 bases). Trimming took 8 bases from V and 5 from J, leaving 19 bases between them. Germline CDR1 MDHEN, CDR2 SYDVKM. This CDR3 contains 15 residues. The CDR3 loop reads CASLTWDTGNNEQFF. Written as DNA, the CDR3 is TGTGCCAGCCTTACATGGGACACAGGTAACAATGAGCAGTTCTTC.

This chain joins TRBV27 and TRBJ1-5; maybe TRBD1 (5 bases). Germline V CDR1 and CDR2: MNHEY, SMNVEV (reference sequence). CDR3 length: 13 amino acids. The ends were cut back, 6 bases at V and 9 bases at J, with 15 bases in the middle. CDR3 sequence: CASSWDGNAPQHF. The CDR3 DNA reads as TGTGCCAGCAGCTGGGACGGTAACGCGCCCCAGCATTTT.

This clonotype was found a few times. The rearrangement links TRBV7-9 to TRBJ2-7; D uncertain. CDR1 is SEHNR and CDR2 is FQNEAQ in the germline V gene (reference sequence). The V end was cut by 7 bases, the J end by 9 bases, with 10 bases between. The CDR3 is 10 residues long. The CDR3 sequence: CASKVSAQYF. DNA of the CDR3: TGTGCCAGCAAGGTGTCCGCGCAGTACTTC.

The CDR3 is CASSQDLQRDYEQYF. CDR3 coding DNA: TGCGCCAGCAGCCAAGATTTACAGCGGGACTACGAGCAGTACTTC. The chain joins TRBV4-1 to TRBJ2-7; 7 bases agree with TRBD2. CDR3 length: 15 residues. From germline, CDR1 is MGHRA and CDR2 YSYEKL. V dropped 0 bases and J dropped 3; count of bases not matched to a gene: 5.

This clonotype was observed many times. The V call is TRBV7-2, the J call TRBJ2-2; possibly TRBD1 or TRBD2 for D (5 bases each). CDR3 length: 14 amino acids. CDR1 and CDR2 (germline): SGHTA, FQGNSA. The V gene lost 2 bases and the J gene lost 6 bases, with 10 bases spanning the gap. The CDR3 loop reads CASSLRGAPGELFF. The CDR3 DNA reads TGTGCCAGCAGCTTACGAGGGGCCCCCGGGGAGCTGTTTTTT. The entire variable domain, with the rest obtained from reference TRBV7-2 and TRBJ2-2, is as follows: GAGVSQSPSNKVTEKGKDVELRCDPISGHTALYWYRQSLGQGLEFLIYFQGNSAPDKSGLPSDRFSAERTGGSVSTLTIQRTQQEDSAVYLCASSLRGAPGELFFGEGSRLTVL.

In this sample, this clonotype turned up many times. The rearrangement links TRBV6-5 to TRBJ1-3; D uncertain. The CDR3 runs to 16 residues. Germline assignment: CDR1 MNHEY and CDR2 SVGAGI. V was shortened by 6 bases and J by 0 bases, with 15 bases between the two germline ends. The chain's CDR3 is CASRPERGPSGNTIYF. DNA for the CDR3: TGTGCCAGCAGGCCCGAGCGCGGGCCCTCTGGAAACACCATATATTTT.

This clonotype was picked up many times. V and J are TRBV29-1 and TRBJ2-5; D not resolved. V lost 6 bases and J lost 0, with 11 bases in between. The CDR3 sequence is 13 residues long. Germline assignment: CDR1 SQVTM and CDR2 ANQGSEA. CDR3 amino acids: CSVAASNQETQYF. The DNA for the CDR3 is TGCAGCGTGGCCGCTAGTAACCAAGAGACCCAGTACTTC.

This clonotype was detected many times. This rearrangement joins TRBV5-4 to TRBJ2-1; 10 bases align to TRBD1. CDR3 size: 14 residues. Losses at the gene ends were 4 bases for V and 7 bases for J; bases not matched to a gene: 5. Germline lookup yields CDR1 SGHNT and CDR2 YYREEE (reference sequence). CDR3 sequence reads: CASSLGQGGNEQFF. Here the CDR3 DNA reads TGTGCCAGCAGCCTAGGACAGGGGGGAAATGAGCAGTTCTTC.

This clonotype was seen repeatedly, ten times or more. In nucleotides, the CDR3 is TGTGCCAGCTCAAAGACTAGCGGGAGTTACAATGAGCAGTTCTTC. It specifies CASSKTSGSYNEQFF. V and J are TRBV18 and TRBJ2-1, with 12 bases that match TRBD2. The CDR3 is 15 amino acids. The V gene's germline CDR1 is KGHSH and CDR2 LQKENI. V shed 5 bases and J 4 bases; nucleotides not matched to a gene: 3.

This clonotype has at least ten counts. V usage is TRBV5-1 and J usage is TRBJ2-7; tentatively, D is TRBD1 (6 bases). The germline V and J ends were trimmed by 4 bases and 7 bases, with 9 bases remaining between them. This CDR3 has 11 residues. CDR1 SGHRS and CDR2 YFSETQ come from the germline V gene. The chain's CDR3 is CASSTGQEQYF. CDR3 DNA: TGCGCCAGCAGCACAGGGCAGGAGCAGTACTTC.

This clonotype occurred many times. The chain couples TRBV30 to TRBJ1-1; unclear D gene. The CDR3 is 17 residues long. Germline loops: CDR1 GTSNPN, CDR2 SVGIG (reference sequence). Trimming stripped 3 bases from V and 3 bases from J, with 23 bases between. Here the CDR3 reads CAWRPPKIRRRDTEAFF. The CDR3 region has the DNA TGTGCCTGGAGACCTCCGAAAATCAGGAGAAGGGACACTGAAGCTTTCTTT.

This clonotype occurred many times. The rearrangement joins TRBV12-3 or TRBV12-4 to TRBJ2-2; 12 bases fit TRBD1. Unmatched junction bases numbered 5, after V lost 5 bases and J lost 4 bases. The CDR3 is made up of 16 amino acids. The CDR3 bases are TGTGCCAGCAGTCGGGACAGGGGGCCGAGCACCGGGGAGCTGTTTTTT. Encoded protein: CASSRDRGPSTGELFF.